The T cell receptor beta chain described here comes from a study of T cells in Graves' hyperthyroidism and ophthalmopathy. Overall study context: The authors collected peripheral blood at initial diagnosis, before any treatment. General study results and limits: Before onset, ophthalmopathy was predicted by the model a median roughly six months earlier.

This clonotype was seen at least ten times. Antigen unknown. Researchers amplified the TCR beta CDR3 regions from RNA transcripts. First-round RT-PCR of the TCR CDR3 relied on the HTBI primer set. Each CDR3 protein gets one entry after TCRdb re-called the multiplex PCR reads with MiXCR. The sample records 700,000 to 850,000 distinct CDR3 sequences, 35% being singletons. Patients with uncontrolled infections, other autoimmune diseases, pregnancy or lactation were excluded. Every diagnosis used clinical symptoms, serum thyroxine and TRAb, thyroid ultrasound and orbital computed tomography. The germline gives CDR1 SGHTA, CDR2 FQGNSA. V was trimmed by 8 bases and J by 2 bases, leaving 7 bases between them. The CDR3 has 12 residues.

This sequence joins TRBV7-2 and TRBJ1-3; unclear D gene. This TCR derives from a woman aged 35 to 49 with Graves' hyperthyroidism. The sequenced sample was blood. This CDR3 reads CASRAPGNTIYF. Here the CDR3 DNA reads TGTGCCAGCCGAGCTCCTGGAAACACCATATATTTT.